This T cell receptor beta chain originates from a study of CD8 T cells in ankylosing spondylitis. Study conclusions and caveats: Both synovial fluid and blood in reactive arthritis had previously been reported to carry some motif variants. Significantly higher representation of disease-linked clones was reported for matched ankylosing spondylitis synovial fluid. Ankylosing spondylitis blood seemed to carry a telltale TCR beta motif made of fewer than ten highly homologous variants.

Points on this clonotype: Antigen specificity is unknown.

CDR1 is SGDLS, CDR2 YYNGEE, per germline. The CDR3 is 15 amino acids. With 9 bases removed from V and 0 bases from J, the gap between germline ends came to 18 bases. The authors made TCR beta libraries by quantitative 5'-RACE with molecular barcodes. A single record per CDR3 protein comes from TCRdb applying MiXCR to the 5' RACE reads. The table records 200,000 to 250,000 distinct CDR3 sequences, roughly 24% of them present only once. Sequenced sample: blood, either unsorted or a sorted T cell fraction (not recorded which). The chain combines TRBV9 with TRBJ1-1, with D unclear. This receptor was identified in a male donor with ankylosing spondylitis or in good health (not recorded which). The CDR3 region is CAIKNYDEMNTEAFF. The CDR3 DNA sequence: TGTGCCATCAAGAACTATGACGAGATGAACACTGAAGCTTTCTTT.